This entry is about one TCR beta chain. Its antigen is not identified. cDNA was produced in eight separate reactions per sample. Reanalyzing the 5' RACE reads, TCRdb keeps one entry per CDR3 protein, without DNA. The table counts about 380,000 distinct CDR3 sequences; just over 2.5% lies in the top ten. This entry belongs to a study of monozygotic twins with inflammatory bowel disease. The study, taken as a whole, reports: Among IBD patients, fewer clonotypes were shared with others than among healthy twins, especially with disease activity.

Germline CDR1 SGDLS, CDR2 YYNGEE. This CDR3 contains 13 residues. Sequencing was carried out using blood. The clonotype comes from a human donor with ulcerative colitis or Crohn's disease, or a healthy co-twin of an affected twin (not recorded which). The V gene is TRBV9, the J gene TRBJ2-5; the TRBD2 assignment by TCRdb is unverifiable without DNA. The CDR3: CASSLRDLGTQYF.